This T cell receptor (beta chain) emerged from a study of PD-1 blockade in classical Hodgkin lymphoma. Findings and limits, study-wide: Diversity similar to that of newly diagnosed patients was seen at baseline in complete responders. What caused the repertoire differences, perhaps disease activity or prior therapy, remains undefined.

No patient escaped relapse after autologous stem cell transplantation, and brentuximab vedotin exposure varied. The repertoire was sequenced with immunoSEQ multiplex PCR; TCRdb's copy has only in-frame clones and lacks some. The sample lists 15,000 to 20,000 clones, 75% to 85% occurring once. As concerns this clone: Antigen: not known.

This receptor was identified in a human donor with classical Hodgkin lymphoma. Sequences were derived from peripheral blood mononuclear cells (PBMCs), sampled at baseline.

CDR3 in amino acids: CASSLAPFNNIQGGYTF. CDR3 DNA: TGTGCCAGCAGCTTAGCGCCCTTCAACAATATTCAAGGTGGCTACACCTTC. The genes are TRBV7-6 and TRBJ1-2, with D unclear. The CDR3 is 17 residues long. Germline V gene data show CDR1 as SGHVS and CDR2 as FNYEAQ. The V and J ends lost 0 bases and 7 bases respectively, with 21 bases between them.